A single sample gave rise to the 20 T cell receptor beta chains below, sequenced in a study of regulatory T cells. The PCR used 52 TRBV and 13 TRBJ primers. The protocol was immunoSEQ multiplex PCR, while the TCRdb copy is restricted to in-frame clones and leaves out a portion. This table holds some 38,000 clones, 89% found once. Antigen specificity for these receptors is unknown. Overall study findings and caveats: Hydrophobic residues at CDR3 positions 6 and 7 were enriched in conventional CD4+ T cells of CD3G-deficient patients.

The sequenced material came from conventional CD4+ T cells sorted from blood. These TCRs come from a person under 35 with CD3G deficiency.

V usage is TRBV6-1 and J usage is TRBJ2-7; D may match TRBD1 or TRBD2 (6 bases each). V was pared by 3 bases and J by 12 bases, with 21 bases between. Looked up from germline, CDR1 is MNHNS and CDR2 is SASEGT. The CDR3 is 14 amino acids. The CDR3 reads CASSDVGGQGDLYF. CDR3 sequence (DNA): TGTGCCAGCAGTGATGTGGGGGGCCAAGGAGACCTGTACTTC.

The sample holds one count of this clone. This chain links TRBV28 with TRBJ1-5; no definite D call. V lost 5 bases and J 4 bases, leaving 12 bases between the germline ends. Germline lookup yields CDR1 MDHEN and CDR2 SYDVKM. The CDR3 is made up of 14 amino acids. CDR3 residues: CASSQSQGNQPQHF. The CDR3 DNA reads TGTGCCAGCAGTCAATCACAAGGGAATCAGCCCCAGCATTTT. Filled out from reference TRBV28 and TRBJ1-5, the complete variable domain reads DVKVTQSSRYLVKRTGEKVFLECVQDMDHENMFWYRQDPGLGLRLIYFSYDVKMKEKGDIPEGYSVSREKKERFSLILESASTNQTSMYLCASSQSQGNQPQHFGDGTRLSIL.

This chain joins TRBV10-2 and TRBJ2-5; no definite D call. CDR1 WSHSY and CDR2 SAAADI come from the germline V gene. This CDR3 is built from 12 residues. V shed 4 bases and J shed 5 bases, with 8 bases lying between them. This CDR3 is CASSARSETQYF. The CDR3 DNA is TGCGCCAGCAGTGCTCGCAGTGAGACCCAGTACTTC.

The CDR3 DNA sequence: TGTGCCAGCAGCTTAGGAACAGGAAGCTCACCCCTCCACTTT. Translated: CASSLGTGSSPLHF. The chain carries TRBV11-2 and TRBJ1-6; D may be TRBD1 (5 bases). Germline-derived CDR1 and CDR2 are SGHAT and FQNNGV. CDR3 size: 14 residues. Trimming stripped 1 base from V and 10 bases from J, with 11 bases between.

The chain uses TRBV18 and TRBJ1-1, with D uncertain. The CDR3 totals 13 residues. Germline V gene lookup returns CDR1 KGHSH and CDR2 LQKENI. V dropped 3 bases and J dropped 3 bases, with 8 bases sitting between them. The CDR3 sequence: CASSPSPYTEAFF. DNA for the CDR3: TGTGCCAGCTCACCCTCGCCCTACACTGAAGCTTTCTTT.

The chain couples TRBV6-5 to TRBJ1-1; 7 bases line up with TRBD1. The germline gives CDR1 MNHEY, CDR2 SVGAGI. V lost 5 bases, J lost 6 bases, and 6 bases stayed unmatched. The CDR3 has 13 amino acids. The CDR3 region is CASSQWTGAEAFF. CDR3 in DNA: TGTGCCAGCAGTCAATGGACAGGAGCTGAAGCTTTCTTT.

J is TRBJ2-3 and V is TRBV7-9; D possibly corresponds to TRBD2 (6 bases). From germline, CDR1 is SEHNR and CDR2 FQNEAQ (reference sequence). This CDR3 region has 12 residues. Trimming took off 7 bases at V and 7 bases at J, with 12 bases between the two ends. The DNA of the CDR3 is TGTGCCAGCAATCGTGGGGGGAATACGCAGTATTTT. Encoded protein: CASNRGGNTQYF.

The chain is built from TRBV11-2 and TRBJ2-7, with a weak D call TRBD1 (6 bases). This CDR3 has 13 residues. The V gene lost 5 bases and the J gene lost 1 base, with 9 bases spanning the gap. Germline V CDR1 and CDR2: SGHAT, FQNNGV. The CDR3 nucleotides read TGTGCCAGCAGCGCCAGGGGATCCTACGAGCAGTACTTC. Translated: CASSARGSYEQYF.

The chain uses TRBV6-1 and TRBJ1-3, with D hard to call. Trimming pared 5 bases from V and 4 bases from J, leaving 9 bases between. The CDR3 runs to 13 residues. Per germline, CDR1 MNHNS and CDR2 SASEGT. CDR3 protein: CASSFLYGNTIYF. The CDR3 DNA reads TGTGCCAGCAGTTTCCTCTACGGAAACACCATATATTTT.

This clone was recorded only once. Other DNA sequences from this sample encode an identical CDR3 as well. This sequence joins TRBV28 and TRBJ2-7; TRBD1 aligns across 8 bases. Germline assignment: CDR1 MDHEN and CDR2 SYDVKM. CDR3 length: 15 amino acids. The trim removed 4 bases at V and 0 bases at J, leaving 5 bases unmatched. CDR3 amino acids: CASSSSGTGSYEQYF. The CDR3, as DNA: TGTGCCAGCAGTTCCTCCGGGACAGGCTCCTACGAGCAGTACTTC.

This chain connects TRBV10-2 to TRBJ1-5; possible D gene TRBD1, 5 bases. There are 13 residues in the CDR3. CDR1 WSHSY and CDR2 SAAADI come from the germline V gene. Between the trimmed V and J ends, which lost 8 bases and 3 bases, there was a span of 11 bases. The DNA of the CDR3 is TGCGCCAGCGGGGGGGGGTTCAATCAGCCCCAGCATTTT. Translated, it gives CASGGGFNQPQHF.

CDR3 sequence (DNA): TGTGCCAGCAGTCCGACTAGCGGGACAAATGAGCAGTTCTTC. This translates into CASSPTSGTNEQFF. The chain couples TRBV28 to TRBJ2-1, with 11 bases fitting TRBD2. The V gene's germline CDR1 is MDHEN and CDR2 SYDVKM. This CDR3 has 14 residues. The V gene end was trimmed by 5 bases and the J gene end by 7 bases; junction bases not matched to a gene: 4. Combining the CDR3 with reference TRBV28 and TRBJ2-1 gives the whole variable domain DVKVTQSSRYLVKRTGEKVFLECVQDMDHENMFWYRQDPGLGLRLIYFSYDVKMKEKGDIPEGYSVSREKKERFSLILESASTNQTSMYLCASSPTSGTNEQFFGPGTRLTVL.

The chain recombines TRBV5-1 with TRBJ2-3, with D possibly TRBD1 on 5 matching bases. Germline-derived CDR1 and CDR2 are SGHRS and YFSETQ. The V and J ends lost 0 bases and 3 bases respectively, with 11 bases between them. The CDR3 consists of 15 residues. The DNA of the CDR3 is TGCGCCAGCAGCTTGGTAGGGGCAGGGACAGATACGCAGTATTTT. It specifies CASSLVGAGTDTQYF.

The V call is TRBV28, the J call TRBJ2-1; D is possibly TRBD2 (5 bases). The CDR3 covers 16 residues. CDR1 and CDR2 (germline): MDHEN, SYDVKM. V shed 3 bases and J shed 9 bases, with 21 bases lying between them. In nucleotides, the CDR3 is TGTGCCAGCAGTTTTAACTTGGGGAAAGGAGGAGGTGAGCAGTTCTTC. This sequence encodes CASSFNLGKGGGEQFF.

CDR3: CASTPSGKGYNEQFF. In DNA, the CDR3 is TGTGCCAGCACTCCCAGCGGGAAGGGCTACAATGAGCAGTTCTTC. The chain uses TRBV19 and TRBJ2-1, with 7 nucleotides matching TRBD2. The germline CDR1 and CDR2 sequences are LNHDA and SQIVND (reference sequence). This CDR3 is built from 15 residues. Trimming cost V 9 bases and J 3 bases; bases outside gene matches: 11.

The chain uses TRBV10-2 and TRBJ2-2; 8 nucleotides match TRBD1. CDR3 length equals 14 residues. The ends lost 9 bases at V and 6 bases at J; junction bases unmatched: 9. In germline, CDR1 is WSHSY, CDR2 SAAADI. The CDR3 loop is CASKGDRSAGELFF. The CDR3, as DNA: TGCGCCAGTAAAGGGGACAGGTCGGCCGGGGAGCTGTTTTTT.

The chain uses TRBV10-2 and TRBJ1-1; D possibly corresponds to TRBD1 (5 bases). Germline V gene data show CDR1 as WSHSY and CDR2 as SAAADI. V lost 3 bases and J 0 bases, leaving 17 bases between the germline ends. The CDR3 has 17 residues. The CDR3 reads CASSERRGPTLNTEAFF. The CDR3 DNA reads TGCGCCAGCAGTGAAAGGAGGGGCCCCACCTTGAACACTGAAGCTTTCTTT.

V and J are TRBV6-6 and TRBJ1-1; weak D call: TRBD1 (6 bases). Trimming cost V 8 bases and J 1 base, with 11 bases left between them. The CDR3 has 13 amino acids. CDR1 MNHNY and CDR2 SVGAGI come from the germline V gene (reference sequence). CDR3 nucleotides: TGTGCCAGCTTAGGGGGACAGAACACTGAAGCTTTCTTT. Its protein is CASLGGQNTEAFF.

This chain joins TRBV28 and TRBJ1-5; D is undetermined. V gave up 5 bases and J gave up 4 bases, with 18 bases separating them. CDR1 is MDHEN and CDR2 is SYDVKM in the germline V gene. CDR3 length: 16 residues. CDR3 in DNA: TGTGCCAGCAGTCCCGTTCGAGGATTTCTTAATCAGCCCCAGCATTTT. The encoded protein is CASSPVRGFLNQPQHF.

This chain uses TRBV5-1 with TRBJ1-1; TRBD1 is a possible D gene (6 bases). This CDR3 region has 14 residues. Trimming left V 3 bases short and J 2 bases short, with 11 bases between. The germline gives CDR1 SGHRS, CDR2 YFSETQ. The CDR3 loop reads CASSSQGANTEAFF. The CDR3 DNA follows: TGCGCCAGCAGCTCACAGGGCGCAAACACTGAAGCTTTCTTT.